Sequencing of this TCR beta chain was carried out in a study of blood T cell repertoires in COVID-19. As for the study in general: There were acute and convalescent COVID-19 samples, and they came from the United States, Italy and Spain.

The CDR3 runs 14 residues. The V gene's germline CDR1 is SGHTA and CDR2 FQGTGA. The V end lost 11 bases, the J end lost 2 bases, and 18 bases lay between the germline ends. As processed by the authors: Amplified reference gene primers provided the basis for estimating nucleated cell counts. TCRdb's copy holds only in-frame clones and misses some; the assay was immunoSEQ multiplex PCR. The DNA gave D and trimming, while V, J and clone size come from that table. The sample carries about 100,000 clones, over 65% recorded once. The material sequenced was peripheral blood. The receptor was isolated from a human donor in a cohort sampled during active COVID-19. The chain employs TRBV7-3 and TRBJ1-1; weak D call: TRBD1 (6 bases). This CDR3 is CASYPGRGNTEAFF. As DNA, the CDR3 is TGTGCCTCTTACCCGGGCAGGGGAAACACTGAAGCTTTCTTT.